The 19 T cell receptor beta chains below all came from one sample that was sequenced in a study of cytomegalovirus exposure and HLA in healthy donors. PCR was performed using 60 Vbeta and 13 Jbeta primers. Data came from immunoSEQ multiplex PCR; TCRdb stores just in-frame clones and leaves some out. Among about 170,000 clones listed, roughly two thirds were seen once. Sequenced material: PBMCs. These receptors all come from a woman between 18 and 29 years old in good health and CMV-seropositive.

The V call is TRBV25-1, the J call TRBJ2-7, with no clear D. The CDR3 is made up of 15 amino acids. V was shortened by 0 bases and J by 0 bases, with 9 bases between the two germline ends. Germline values: CDR1 MGHDK, CDR2 SYGVNS. The DNA of the CDR3 is TGTGCCAGCAGTGAATATTCACCGAGCTCCTACGAGCAGTACTTC. Translation: CASSEYSPSSYEQYF.

DNA for the CDR3: TGTGCCAGCAGCTTGGAGGGGGGGATGAACTATGGCTACACCTTC. Amino acids: CASSLEGGMNYGYTF. The genes are TRBV11-2 and TRBJ1-2; D may be TRBD1 (6 bases). CDR3 length: 15 residues. Trimming removed 3 bases from V and 2 bases from J, with 13 bases in between. The germline CDR1 and CDR2 sequences are SGHAT and FQNNGV.

The V and J genes are TRBV30 and TRBJ1-4; maybe TRBD1 (6 bases). The germline V gene has CDR1 GTSNPN and CDR2 SVGIG (reference sequence). This CDR3 region has 11 residues. The CDR3 region is CAGGANEKLFF. DNA for the CDR3: TGTGCGGGGGGGGCCAATGAAAAACTGTTTTTT.

This chain joins TRBV9 and TRBJ2-7, with 9 bases identical to TRBD2. The germline gives CDR1 SGDLS, CDR2 YYNGEE. With 2 bases clipped from V and 5 bases from J, the junction kept 11 bases outside the gene matches. CDR3 length equals 16 residues. The CDR3 DNA reads as TGTGCCAGCAGCGTCAATATGGGACTAGCCTTTCACGAGCAGTACTTC. Its translation is CASSVNMGLAFHEQYF.

CDR3 nucleotides: TGCGCCAGCAGCCCCGGGACAGGGGCGTTAATTACCTACGAGCAGTACTTC. Its protein product is CASSPGTGALITYEQYF. This chain joins TRBV5-1 and TRBJ2-5, with 10 bases that match TRBD1. The J call may be wrong; the DNA end is better matched by TRBJ2-7. There are 17 residues in the CDR3. From germline, CDR1 is SGHRS and CDR2 YFSETQ.

This clone came up a few times. V and J are TRBV19 and TRBJ2-3, with D perhaps matching TRBD2 (7 bases). Trimming removed 6 bases at V and 6 bases at J, with 16 bases between. Germline-derived CDR1 and CDR2 are LNHDA and SQIVND (reference sequence). This CDR3 has 14 amino acids. The CDR3 loop is CASSPTGGADTQYF. The CDR3 bases are TGTGCCAGTAGCCCCACGGGGGGCGCGGATACGCAGTATTTT.

The CDR3 DNA follows: TGTGCCAGCAGCGAAGGAAGGGGGGGATCTAACTATGGCTACACCTTC. Residues: CASSEGRGGSNYGYTF. J is TRBJ1-2 and V is TRBV5-5; D may be TRBD1 (6 bases). The CDR3 length is 16 residues. Germline CDR1 reads SGHKS; CDR2 reads YYEKEE (reference sequence). V gave up 4 bases and J gave up 0 bases, with 16 bases separating them.

The chain links TRBV5-5 to TRBJ2-5; possibly TRBD2 for D (6 bases). Trimming shortened V by 2 bases and J by 5 bases, and 16 bases separated the two germline ends. The germline CDR1 and CDR2 sequences are SGHKS and YYEKEE (reference sequence). The CDR3 extends over 15 amino acids. The CDR3 loop is CASSLWQGGVETQYF. Written as DNA, the CDR3 is TGTGCCAGCAGCTTATGGCAGGGAGGTGTGGAGACCCAGTACTTC.

The chain recombines TRBV4-1 with TRBJ1-4, with TRBD1 matching over 7 bases. The CDR3 is 17 amino acids. CDR1 MGHRA and CDR2 YSYEKL come from the germline V gene. The V segment lost 1 base and the J segment 3 bases; nucleotides outside the gene matches: 8. CDR3 nucleotide sequence: TGCGCCAGCAGCCAAGTTCACCCACAGGGGTCTAATGAAAAACTGTTTTTT. It yields the protein CASSQVHPQGSNEKLFF.

The chain joins TRBV7-2 to TRBJ1-6; possible D gene TRBD1, 6 bases. The CDR3 loop spans 15 amino acids. V gave up 5 bases and J gave up 9 bases, with 17 bases separating them. Germline lookup yields CDR1 SGHTA and CDR2 FQGNSA. CDR3 region: CASSPRGTPGSPLHF. The CDR3 region has the DNA TGTGCCAGCAGCCCAAGGGGGACGCCCGGTTCACCCCTCCACTTT.

The table lists this clone with a few counts. This same CDR3 is encoded by further DNA sequences in the sample. The DNA of the CDR3 is TGTGCCAGCAGCTTAAGGGCAGGCGGCGGGGGCATAAGGAACACTGAAGCTTTCTTT. This encodes CASSLRAGGGGIRNTEAFF. The chain combines TRBV7-3 with TRBJ1-1; the D gene is possibly TRBD1 (6 bases). The CDR3 extends over 19 amino acids. Trimming left V 1 base short and J 1 base short, with 22 bases between. Germline V lookup: CDR1 SGHTA, CDR2 FQGTGA.

The V call is TRBV7-2, the J call TRBJ1-1; D might be TRBD1 (5 bases). Germline-derived CDR1 and CDR2 are SGHTA and FQGNSA. V gave up 4 bases and J gave up 3 bases, with 6 bases separating them. There are 12 residues in the CDR3. CDR3 sequence reads: CASSWGDTEAFF. For the CDR3, the DNA is TGTGCCAGCAGCTGGGGGGACACTGAAGCTTTCTTT. Full variable domain (missing parts from reference TRBV7-2 and TRBJ1-1): GAGVSQSPSNKVTEKGKDVELRCDPISGHTALYWYRQSLGQGLEFLIYFQGNSAPDKSGLPSDRFSAERTGGSVSTLTIQRTQQEDSAVYLCASSWGDTEAFFGQGTRLTVV.

This CDR3 is CASSPRSNTEAFF. In nucleotides, the CDR3 is TGTGCCAGTAGTCCCAGGTCGAACACTGAAGCTTTCTTT. The chain employs TRBV19 and TRBJ1-1; no clear D. The CDR3 extends over 13 amino acids. Germline V gives CDR1 LNHDA, CDR2 SQIVND (reference sequence). Trimming removed 5 bases from V and 1 base from J, with 8 bases in between.

The chain links TRBV6-5 to TRBJ1-6, with D possibly matching TRBD1 (6 bases). CDR1 is MNHEY and CDR2 is SVGAGI in the germline V gene. V was clipped by 6 bases and J by 10 bases, with 16 bases between them. This CDR3 contains 14 residues. The CDR3 is CASSPDRRDSPLHF. For the CDR3, the DNA is TGTGCCAGCAGCCCCGACAGGAGAGACTCACCCCTCCACTTT.

This chain's CDR3 is CASSLSGSSNQPQHF. CDR3 coding DNA: TGCGCCAGCAGCTTATCGGGGAGTAGCAATCAGCCCCAGCATTTT. The V and J genes are TRBV5-1 and TRBJ1-5; D not resolved. The V gene's germline CDR1 is SGHRS and CDR2 YFSETQ. CDR3 size: 15 residues. Trimming took 2 bases from V and 0 from J, leaving 9 bases between them.

This clone has only a few counts. The chain carries TRBV4-3 and TRBJ2-7; possible D gene TRBD1, 5 bases. In germline, CDR1 is LGHNA, CDR2 YSLEER. The CDR3 is 15 residues long. V was cut by 1 base and J by 4 bases, with 14 bases left in between. The CDR3 is CASSQVSQGSYEQYF. Written as DNA, the CDR3 is TGCGCCAGCAGCCAAGTATCCCAGGGAAGTTACGAGCAGTACTTC.

This chain joins TRBV5-6 and TRBJ1-4; unclear D gene. The CDR3 loop spans 16 amino acids. Trimming took off 3 bases at V and 5 bases at J, with 17 bases between the two ends. CDR1 and CDR2 (germline): SGHDT, YYEEEE. The CDR3 here is CASSSSLWSSNEKLFF. The CDR3 DNA follows: TGTGCCAGCAGCTCGAGTTTGTGGAGTTCGAATGAAAAACTGTTTTTT.

The chain is built from TRBV2 and TRBJ1-6; D ambiguous. The V gene's germline CDR1 is SNHLY and CDR2 FYNNEI. Trimming took 0 bases from V and 7 from J, leaving 22 bases between them. The CDR3 covers 19 residues. The CDR3 here is CASSEADRYPVRENSPLHF. The DNA of the CDR3 is TGTGCCAGCAGTGAAGCCGACCGCTACCCCGTACGGGAAAATTCACCCCTCCACTTT. Combining the CDR3 with reference TRBV2 and TRBJ1-6 gives the whole variable domain EPEVTQTPSHQVTQMGQEVILRCVPISNHLYFYWYRQILGQKVEFLVSFYNNEISEKSEIFDDQFSVERPDGSNFTLKIRSTKLEDSAMYFCASSEADRYPVRENSPLHFGNGTRLTVT.

This clone has just one count. The rearrangement uses TRBV7-2 and TRBJ1-6; D perhaps matches TRBD1 (6 bases). V was shortened by 7 bases and J by 0 bases, with 10 bases between the two germline ends. CDR3 length equals 15 residues. Germline V gene lookup returns CDR1 SGHTA and CDR2 FQGNSA. CDR3 coding DNA: TGTGCCAGCACAGGGGAGAGCTCCTATAATTCACCCCTCCACTTT. The encoded protein is CASTGESSYNSPLHF.